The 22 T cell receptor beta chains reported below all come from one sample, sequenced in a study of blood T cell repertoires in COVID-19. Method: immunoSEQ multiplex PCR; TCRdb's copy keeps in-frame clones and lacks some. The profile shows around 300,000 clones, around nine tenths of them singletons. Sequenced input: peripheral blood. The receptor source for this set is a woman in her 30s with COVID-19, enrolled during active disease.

CDR3 nucleotides: TGTGCCAGCAGTTCCCGGGTCGCCGGGAGGGCGAACACTGAAGCTTTCTTT. It codes for CASSSRVAGRANTEAFF. The chain carries TRBV28 and TRBJ1-1; D is uncertain. The CDR3 totals 17 residues. From germline, CDR1 is MDHEN and CDR2 SYDVKM. Trimming took 4 bases from V and 1 from J, leaving 19 bases between them.

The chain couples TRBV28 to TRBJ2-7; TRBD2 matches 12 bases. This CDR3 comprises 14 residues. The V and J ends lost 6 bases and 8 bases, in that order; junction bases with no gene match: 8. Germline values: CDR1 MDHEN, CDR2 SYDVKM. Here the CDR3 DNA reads TGTGCCAGCAGCCAAACTGGACTAGCGGGAAAGCAGTACTTC. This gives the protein CASSQTGLAGKQYF.

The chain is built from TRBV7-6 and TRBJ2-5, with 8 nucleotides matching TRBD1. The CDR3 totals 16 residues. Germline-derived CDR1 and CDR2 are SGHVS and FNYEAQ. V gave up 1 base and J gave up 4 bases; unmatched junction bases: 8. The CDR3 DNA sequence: TGTGCCAGCAGCTTAGTTCGAGACAGGGGCCTAGAGACCCAGTACTTC. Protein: CASSLVRDRGLETQYF.

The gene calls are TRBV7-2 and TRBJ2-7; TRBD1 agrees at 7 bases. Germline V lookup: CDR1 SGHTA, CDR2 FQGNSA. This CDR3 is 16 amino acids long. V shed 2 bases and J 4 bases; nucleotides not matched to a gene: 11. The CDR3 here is CASSLYSGQVGYEQYF. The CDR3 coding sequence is TGTGCCAGCAGCTTATACAGCGGACAGGTCGGGTACGAGCAGTACTTC. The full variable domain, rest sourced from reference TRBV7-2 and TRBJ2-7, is GAGVSQSPSNKVTEKGKDVELRCDPISGHTALYWYRQSLGQGLEFLIYFQGNSAPDKSGLPSDRFSAERTGGSVSTLTIQRTQQEDSAVYLCASSLYSGQVGYEQYFGPGTRLTVT.

The CDR3 nucleotides read TGCAGCGTTGAAGATCGAAAGGGGGCGGGCGGCTACACCTTC. This encodes CSVEDRKGAGGYTF. This chain joins TRBV29-1 and TRBJ1-2; 7 nucleotides agree with TRBD1. Trimming removed 0 bases from V and 8 bases from J; junction bases left unmatched: 9. This CDR3 spans 14 amino acids. Germline-derived CDR1 and CDR2 are SQVTM and ANQGSEA.

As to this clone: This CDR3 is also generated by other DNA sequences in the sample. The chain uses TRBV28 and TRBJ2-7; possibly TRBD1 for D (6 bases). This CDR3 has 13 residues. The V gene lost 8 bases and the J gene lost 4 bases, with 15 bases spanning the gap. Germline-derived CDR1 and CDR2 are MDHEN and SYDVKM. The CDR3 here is CASSWGPRYEQYF. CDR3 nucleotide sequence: TGTGCCAGCTCGTGGGGGCCTCGATACGAGCAGTACTTC.

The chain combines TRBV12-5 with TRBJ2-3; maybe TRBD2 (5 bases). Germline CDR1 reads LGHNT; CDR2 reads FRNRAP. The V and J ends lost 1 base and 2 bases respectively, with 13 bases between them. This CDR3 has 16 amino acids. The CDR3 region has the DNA TGTGCTAGTGGTTTGGAACGGCAAGCGGTCACAGATACGCAGTATTTT. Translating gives CASGLERQAVTDTQYF.

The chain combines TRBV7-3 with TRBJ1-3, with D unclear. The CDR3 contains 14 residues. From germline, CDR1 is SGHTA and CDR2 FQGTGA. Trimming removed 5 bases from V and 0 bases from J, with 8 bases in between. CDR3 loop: CASSQSPSGNTIYF. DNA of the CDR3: TGTGCCAGCAGCCAATCCCCCTCTGGAAACACCATATATTTT.

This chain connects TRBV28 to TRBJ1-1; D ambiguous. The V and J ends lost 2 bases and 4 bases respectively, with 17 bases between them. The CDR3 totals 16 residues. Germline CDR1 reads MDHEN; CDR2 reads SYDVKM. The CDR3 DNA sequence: TGTGCCAGCAGTTTACGACTGGTCAAGGCCGGCACTGAAGCTTTCTTT. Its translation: CASSLRLVKAGTEAFF.

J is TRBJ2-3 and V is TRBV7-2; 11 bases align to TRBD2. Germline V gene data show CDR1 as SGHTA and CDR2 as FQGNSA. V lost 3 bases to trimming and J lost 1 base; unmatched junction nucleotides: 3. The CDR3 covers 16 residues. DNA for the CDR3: TGTGCCAGCAGCTTCCTAGCGGGAGGTGGCACAGATACGCAGTATTTT. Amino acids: CASSFLAGGGTDTQYF.

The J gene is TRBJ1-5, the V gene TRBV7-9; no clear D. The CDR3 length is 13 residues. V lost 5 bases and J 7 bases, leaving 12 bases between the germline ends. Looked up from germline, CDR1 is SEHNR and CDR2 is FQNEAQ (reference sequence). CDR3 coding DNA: TGTGCCAGCAGCCCCGCTGGGCTGCAGCCCCAGCATTTT. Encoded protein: CASSPAGLQPQHF.

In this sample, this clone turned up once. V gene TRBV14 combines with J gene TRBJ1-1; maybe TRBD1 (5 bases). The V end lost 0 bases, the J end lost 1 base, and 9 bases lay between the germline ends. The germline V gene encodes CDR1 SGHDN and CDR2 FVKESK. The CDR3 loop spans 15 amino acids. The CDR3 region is CASSQEARANTEAFF. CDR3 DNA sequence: TGTGCCAGCAGCCAAGAGGCCAGGGCGAACACTGAAGCTTTCTTT. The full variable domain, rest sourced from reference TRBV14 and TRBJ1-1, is EAGVTQFPSHSVIEKGQTVTLRCDPISGHDNLYWYRRVMGKEIKFLLHFVKESKQDESGMPNNRFLAERTGGTYSTLKVQPAELEDSGVYFCASSQEARANTEAFFGQGTRLTVV.

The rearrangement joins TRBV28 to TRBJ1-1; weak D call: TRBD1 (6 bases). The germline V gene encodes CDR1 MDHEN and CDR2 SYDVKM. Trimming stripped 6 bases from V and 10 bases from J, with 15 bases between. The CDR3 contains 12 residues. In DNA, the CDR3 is TGTGCCAGCAGCGGGGGGGCCGGGGTAGCTTTCTTT. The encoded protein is CASSGGAGVAFF.

The CDR3 spells CASSLLLSEQFF. The CDR3 DNA sequence: TGTGCCAGCAGTCTCTTGCTGAGTGAGCAGTTCTTC. The genes are TRBV28 and TRBJ2-1; unclear D gene. With 5 bases removed from V and 9 bases from J, the gap between germline ends came to 11 bases. In germline, CDR1 is MDHEN, CDR2 SYDVKM. There are 12 residues in the CDR3.

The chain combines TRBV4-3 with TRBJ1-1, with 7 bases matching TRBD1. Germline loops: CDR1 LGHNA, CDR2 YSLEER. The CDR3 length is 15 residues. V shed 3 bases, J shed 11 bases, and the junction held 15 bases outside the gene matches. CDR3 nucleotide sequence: TGCGCCAGCAGCCAGTCCCTTGACAGGGCCACGGAGGCTTTCTTT. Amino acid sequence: CASSQSLDRATEAFF.

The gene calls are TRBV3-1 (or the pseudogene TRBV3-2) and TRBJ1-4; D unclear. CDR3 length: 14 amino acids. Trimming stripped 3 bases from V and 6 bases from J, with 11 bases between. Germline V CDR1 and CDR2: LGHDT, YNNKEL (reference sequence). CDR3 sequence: CASSQGSEDEKLFF. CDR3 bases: TGTGCCAGCAGCCAGGGTTCGGAGGATGAAAAACTGTTTTTT.

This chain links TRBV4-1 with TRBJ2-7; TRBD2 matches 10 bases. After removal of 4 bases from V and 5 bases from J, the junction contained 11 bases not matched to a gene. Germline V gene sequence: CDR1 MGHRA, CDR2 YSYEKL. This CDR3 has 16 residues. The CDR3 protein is CASSLIASGSINEQYF. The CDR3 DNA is TGCGCCAGCAGCCTCATCGCTAGCGGGAGTATCAACGAGCAGTACTTC.

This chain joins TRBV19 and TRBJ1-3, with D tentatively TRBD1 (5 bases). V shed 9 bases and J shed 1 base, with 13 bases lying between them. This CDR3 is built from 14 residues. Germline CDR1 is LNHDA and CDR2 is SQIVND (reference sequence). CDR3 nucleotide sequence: TGTGCCAGCGCTCTGACAGCGTCTGGAAACACCATATATTTT. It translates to CASALTASGNTIYF.

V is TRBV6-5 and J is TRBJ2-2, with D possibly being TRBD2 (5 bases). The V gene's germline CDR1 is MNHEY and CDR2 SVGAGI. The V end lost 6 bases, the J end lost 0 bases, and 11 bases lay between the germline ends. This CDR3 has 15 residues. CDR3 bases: TGTGCCAGCAGCCGGAGGTCGACGAACACCGGGGAGCTGTTTTTT. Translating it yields CASSRRSTNTGELFF.

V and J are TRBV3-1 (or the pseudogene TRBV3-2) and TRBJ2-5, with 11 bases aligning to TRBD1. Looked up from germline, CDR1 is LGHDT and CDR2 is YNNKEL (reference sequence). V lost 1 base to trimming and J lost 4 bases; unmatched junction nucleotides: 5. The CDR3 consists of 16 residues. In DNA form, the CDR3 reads TGTGCCAGCAGCCAAGTTCGAGGGACAGGGGGAGAGACCCAGTACTTC. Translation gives CASSQVRGTGGETQYF.

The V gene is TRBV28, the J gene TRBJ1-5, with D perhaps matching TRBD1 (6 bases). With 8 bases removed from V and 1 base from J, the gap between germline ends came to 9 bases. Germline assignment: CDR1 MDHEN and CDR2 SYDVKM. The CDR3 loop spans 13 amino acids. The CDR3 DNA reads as TGTGCCAGCCTGGACAGAAGCAATCAGCCCCAGCATTTT. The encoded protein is CASLDRSNQPQHF. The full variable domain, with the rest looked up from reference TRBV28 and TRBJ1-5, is DVKVTQSSRYLVKRTGEKVFLECVQDMDHENMFWYRQDPGLGLRLIYFSYDVKMKEKGDIPEGYSVSREKKERFSLILESASTNQTSMYLCASLDRSNQPQHFGDGTRLSIL.

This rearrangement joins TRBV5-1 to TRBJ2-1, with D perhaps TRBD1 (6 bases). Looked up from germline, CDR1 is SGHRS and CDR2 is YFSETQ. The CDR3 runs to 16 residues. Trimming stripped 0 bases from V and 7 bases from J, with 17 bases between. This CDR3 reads CASSLAGQTTVNEQFF. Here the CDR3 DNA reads TGCGCCAGCAGCTTGGCCGGACAGACTACAGTAAATGAGCAGTTCTTC.